This T cell receptor beta chain is from a study of tumor-infiltrating lymphocytes in primary liver carcinoma. Study-wide results and limits: No comparison of CD4+ and CD8+ repertoires was made, since the samples were bulk unsorted.

From germline, CDR1 is SNHLY and CDR2 FYNNEI. This CDR3 is built from 15 residues. The ends lost 8 bases at V and 6 bases at J; junction bases unmatched: 14. Both blood RNA, taken from unsorted whole blood, and germline DNA were extracted. With roughly 500 ng total RNA as template and a constant-region primer, TCR beta cDNA was made. Modified slightly, ARM-PCR produced TCR beta libraries over three nested multiplex PCR rounds. Forward primers for TRBV1-TRBV30 and a C-beta reverse primer served the first two PCR rounds, at about 10 cycles each. TCRdb reprocessed the multiplex PCR reads with MiXCR, giving one entry per CDR3 protein. The sample consists of 200,000 or so distinct CDR3 sequences, approximately 65% of them appearing once. Worth noting for this clonotype: Antigen: not known.

This chain uses TRBV2 with TRBJ2-3; 7 bases match TRBD1. Sequencing used peripheral blood. This TCR was sampled from a woman aged 55-69 years with primary liver carcinoma and hepatitis B virus infection. The CDR3 sequence: CASDRDRVTVDTQYF. The DNA of the CDR3 is TGTGCCAGCGACCGGGACAGAGTTACTGTGGATACGCAGTATTTT.